The next 25 T cell receptor beta chains were all read from a single sample in a study of cytomegalovirus exposure and HLA in healthy donors. The PCR employed 60 Vbeta primers together with 13 Jbeta primers. Some clones are missing from TCRdb's copy, which holds only in-frame ones; the method was immunoSEQ multiplex PCR. There are 110,000 or so clones in the sample; around 73% occur only once, and roughly 8% lies in the top ten. Specimen: PBMCs. The receptors shown here come from a man aged 40-55 years in good health and CMV-seronegative.

The chain links TRBV18 to TRBJ2-6; 7 nucleotides align to TRBD1. J was trimmed by 3 bases and V by 3 bases; bases with no gene match: 11. This CDR3 is built from 18 residues. Germline CDR1 KGHSH, CDR2 LQKENI. The CDR3 DNA is TGTGCCAGCTCACCCGTGTTGCGAACAGGGGTTGGGGCCAACGTCCTGACTTTC. Translated, it gives CASSPVLRTGVGANVLTF.

V usage is TRBV5-5 and J usage is TRBJ1-1; D remains unclear. With 0 bases removed from V and 2 bases from J, the gap between germline ends came to 8 bases. There are 14 residues in the CDR3. Germline V gene lookup returns CDR1 SGHKS and CDR2 YYEKEE (reference sequence). The CDR3 DNA follows: TGTGCCAGCAGCTTGGGGACTATTAACACTGAAGCTTTCTTT. This translates into CASSLGTINTEAFF.

The J gene is TRBJ2-1, the V gene TRBV20-1; D may be TRBD1 (5 bases). V was cut by 5 bases and J by 9 bases, with 8 bases left in between. The CDR3 length is 10 residues. Germline-derived CDR1 and CDR2 are DFQATT and SNEGSKA (reference sequence). The CDR3, as DNA: TGCAGTGCTGCCAGGGTTGAGCAGTTCTTC. Its protein product is CSAARVEQFF.

The chain employs TRBV7-9 and TRBJ1-1, with 11 bases identical to TRBD1. The germline gives CDR1 SEHNR, CDR2 FQNEAQ (reference sequence). V lost 4 bases and J lost 2; bases outside the gene matches: 3. The CDR3 is 15 residues long. The CDR3 is CASSWGQGVNTEAFF. Written as DNA, the CDR3 is TGTGCCAGCAGCTGGGGACAGGGGGTCAACACTGAAGCTTTCTTT.

Only one count was recorded for this clone. The V and J genes are TRBV10-2 and TRBJ2-7, with TRBD1 matching over 7 bases. V was clipped by 3 bases and J by 0 bases; unmatched bases: 5. Germline CDR1 and CDR2: WSHSY and SAAADI. The CDR3 length is 15 residues. The CDR3 bases are TGCGCCAGCAGTGACCCCGGGACAGCCTCCTACGAGCAGTACTTC. Its protein is CASSDPGTASYEQYF.

The chain employs TRBV7-6 and TRBJ2-5; no clear D gene. Trimming took off 6 bases at V and 5 bases at J, with 7 bases between the two ends. The CDR3 has 11 amino acids. Germline CDR1 and CDR2: SGHVS and FNYEAQ. In nucleotides, the CDR3 is TGTGCCAGCAGGGAGAGGGAGACCCAGTACTTC. Amino acid sequence: CASRERETQYF.

This sequence joins TRBV7-8 and TRBJ1-5; D is undetermined. The V and J ends lost 1 base and 1 base respectively, with 17 bases between them. This CDR3 contains 18 residues. Germline loops: CDR1 SGHVS, CDR2 FQNEAQ. The CDR3 DNA follows: TGTGCCAGCAGCTTAGGGGGTTCTCGTCGCGGGAGCAATCAGCCCCAGCATTTT. Translation gives CASSLGGSRRGSNQPQHF.

In its sample, this clone was seen a few times. V gene TRBV4-3 combines with J gene TRBJ2-5; D possibly corresponds to TRBD1 (6 bases). Germline V gene sequence: CDR1 LGHNA, CDR2 YSLEER. CDR3 length: 15 amino acids. Trimming took off 0 bases at V and 6 bases at J, with 14 bases between the two ends. In DNA, the CDR3 is TGCGCCAGCAGCCAAGAAAGGGGCCAGGGGCAGACCCAGTACTTC. Its protein product is CASSQERGQGQTQYF.

This clone was recorded a few times. The DNA for the CDR3 is TGTGCCAGCAGCTTCGGACTAGCGGGGTACAATGAGCAGTTCTTC. This encodes CASSFGLAGYNEQFF. The genes are TRBV11-1 and TRBJ2-1; 12 nucleotides line up with TRBD2. V was pared by 3 bases and J by 4 bases, with 1 base of the junction left unmatched. CDR1 SGHAT and CDR2 FQDESV come from the germline V gene (reference sequence). CDR3 length: 15 residues.

This clone was counted ten times or more. This rearrangement joins TRBV30 to TRBJ2-1, with a weak D call TRBD2 (5 bases). Germline V CDR1 and CDR2: GTSNPN, SVGIG (reference sequence). With 5 bases removed from V and 8 bases from J, the gap between germline ends came to 22 bases. The CDR3 is 15 residues long. The CDR3 is CAWGLRGSVEDEQFF. CDR3 coding DNA: TGTGCCTGGGGATTGCGAGGGTCTGTCGAGGATGAGCAGTTCTTC. Full variable domain (rest looked up from reference TRBV30 and TRBJ2-1): SQTIHQWPATLVQPVGSPLSLECTVEGTSNPNLYWYRQAAGRGLQLLFYSVGIGQISSEVPQNLSASRPQDRQFILSSKKLLLSDSGFYLCAWGLRGSVEDEQFFGPGTRLTVL.

In this sample, this clone turned up once. The V gene is TRBV7-2, the J gene TRBJ2-7, with TRBD2 matching over 12 bases. CDR3 size: 17 residues. With V trimmed by 1 base and J by 3 bases, 7 bases remained unmatched. The germline gives CDR1 SGHTA, CDR2 FQGNSA. CDR3: CASSLGLAGGYNYEQYF. The CDR3 region has the DNA TGTGCCAGCAGCTTAGGGCTAGCGGGGGGGTACAACTACGAGCAGTACTTC.

This sequence joins TRBV7-9 and TRBJ2-7, with 11 bases that match TRBD2. The CDR3 runs 16 residues. V gave up 4 bases and J gave up 3 bases; unmatched junction bases: 8. Germline loops: CDR1 SEHNR, CDR2 FQNEAQ (reference sequence). In DNA form, the CDR3 reads TGTGCCAGCAGCTCCGGAAAGGGACTAGCGGACTACGAGCAGTACTTC. Protein sequence: CASSSGKGLADYEQYF.

This chain connects TRBV6-4 to TRBJ1-2; tentative D call: TRBD1 (5 bases). The CDR3 has 13 amino acids. Germline values: CDR1 MRHNA, CDR2 SNTAGT. Trimming took off 7 bases at V and 7 bases at J, with 16 bases between the two ends. CDR3 residues: CASTTLGVLGYTF. The CDR3 DNA reads TGTGCCAGCACCACCTTAGGGGTCCTTGGCTACACCTTC.

This clone was seen only a few times. V gene TRBV7-8 combines with J gene TRBJ1-5; tentatively, D is TRBD1 (5 bases). CDR1 and CDR2 from the germline V gene are SGHVS and FQNEAQ. Trimming left V 1 base short and J 3 bases short, with 13 bases between. The CDR3 has 16 amino acids. The CDR3 spells CASSLDRLGDNQPQHF. The CDR3 DNA reads as TGTGCCAGCAGCTTAGATCGGCTAGGGGACAATCAGCCCCAGCATTTT.

The rearrangement links TRBV12-5 to TRBJ1-5, with D unclear. The germline V gene has CDR1 LGHNT and CDR2 FRNRAP. The CDR3 runs to 12 residues. The V end was cut by 5 bases, the J end by 8 bases, with 10 bases between. The chain's CDR3 is CASGIRTEPQHF. CDR3 nucleotide sequence: TGTGCTAGTGGTATCCGCACAGAGCCCCAGCATTTT.

There are a few counts of this clone. The chain is built from TRBV5-8 and TRBJ1-5; D gene uncertain. This CDR3 spans 16 amino acids. Germline values: CDR1 SGHTS, CDR2 YDEGEE. Trimming stripped 1 base from V and 4 bases from J, with 15 bases between. The CDR3 loop is CASSLWSKLENQPQHF. The CDR3 nucleotides read TGTGCCAGCAGCTTGTGGTCGAAGCTTGAGAATCAGCCCCAGCATTTT.

CDR3 in amino acids: CASSLSGGTGGYGYTF. The CDR3 DNA reads TGTGCCAGCAGTTTATCCGGGGGGACAGGGGGTTATGGCTACACCTTC. The chain uses TRBV27 and TRBJ1-2; TRBD1 matches at 11 bases. The CDR3 is 16 residues long. The V gene's germline CDR1 is MNHEY and CDR2 SMNVEV (reference sequence). Unmatched junction bases numbered 5, after V lost 0 bases and J lost 5 bases.

V usage is TRBV7-6 and J usage is TRBJ2-5; perhaps TRBD2 as D (5 bases). The germline CDR1 and CDR2 sequences are SGHVS and FNYEAQ. Trimming took 3 bases from V and 4 from J, leaving 15 bases between them. The CDR3 consists of 15 residues. DNA of the CDR3: TGTGCCAGCAGCTTGGCCCAACTAGTCGGAGAGACCCAGTACTTC. This gives the protein CASSLAQLVGETQYF.

This clone was counted a few times. The chain uses TRBV19 and TRBJ1-1; D not resolved. Germline CDR1 is LNHDA and CDR2 is SQIVND (reference sequence). Trimming left V 1 base short and J 2 bases short, with 8 bases between. CDR3 length equals 14 residues. CDR3 sequence reads: CASSIVRSNTEAFF. The DNA for the CDR3 is TGTGCCAGTAGTATAGTCCGGAGCAACACTGAAGCTTTCTTT.

This clone was observed once. V usage is TRBV18 and J usage is TRBJ1-2, with 8 bases that match TRBD1. Trimming removed 3 bases from V and 0 bases from J; junction bases left unmatched: 18. Germline V CDR1 and CDR2: KGHSH, LQKENI. The CDR3 is made up of 20 amino acids. Here the CDR3 reads CASSPTIGAGPGGTNYGYTF. The CDR3 DNA reads as TGTGCCAGCTCACCGACGATCGGGGCCGGACCAGGGGGCACTAACTATGGCTACACCTTC.

The chain recombines TRBV6-1 with TRBJ2-7; the D gene is possibly TRBD2 (5 bases). V was clipped by 4 bases and J by 3 bases, with 7 bases between them. This CDR3 has 12 residues. Germline assignment: CDR1 MNHNS and CDR2 SASEGT. CDR3 amino acids: CASSAGIYEQYF. As DNA, the CDR3 is TGTGCCAGCAGTGCCGGGATCTACGAGCAGTACTTC.

This rearrangement joins TRBV7-2 to TRBJ2-5; a possible D gene is TRBD1 (6 bases). Looked up from germline, CDR1 is SGHTA and CDR2 is FQGNSA. This CDR3 is 13 amino acids long. Between the trimmed V and J ends, which lost 5 bases and 9 bases, there was a span of 16 bases. In DNA, the CDR3 is TGTGCCAGCAGCCGGGACAACCTGGGTCCCCAGTACTTC. Amino acid sequence: CASSRDNLGPQYF. Combining the CDR3 with reference TRBV7-2 and TRBJ2-5 gives the whole variable domain GAGVSQSPSNKVTEKGKDVELRCDPISGHTALYWYRQSLGQGLEFLIYFQGNSAPDKSGLPSDRFSAERTGGSVSTLTIQRTQQEDSAVYLCASSRDNLGPQYFGPGTRLLVL.

This chain links TRBV19 with TRBJ2-7; D possibly corresponds to TRBD2 (7 bases). The V and J ends lost 2 bases and 5 bases respectively, with 13 bases between them. The CDR3 extends over 14 amino acids. Germline CDR1 reads LNHDA; CDR2 reads SQIVND (reference sequence). The CDR3 loop reads CASSISGGIDEQYF. The CDR3 bases are TGTGCCAGTAGTATATCGGGGGGCATCGACGAGCAGTACTTC.

The rearrangement uses TRBV5-1 and TRBJ2-2, with 10 bases matching TRBD2. CDR1 SGHRS and CDR2 YFSETQ come from the germline V gene. The trim removed 3 bases at V and 2 bases at J, leaving 16 bases unmatched. This CDR3 is built from 20 residues. CDR3 region: CASSSPTSGAARYNTGELFF. CDR3 DNA sequence: TGCGCCAGCAGCTCCCCTACTAGCGGGGCTGCCAGATATAACACCGGGGAGCTGTTTTTT.

The chain uses TRBV19 and TRBJ2-7; 7 bases agree with TRBD1. The germline V gene encodes CDR1 LNHDA and CDR2 SQIVND (reference sequence). CDR3 length: 16 residues. V was pared by 5 bases and J by 1 base, with 11 bases of the junction left unmatched. The CDR3 DNA follows: TGTGCCAGTAGTGTCCCTCCCGGGACAGCGTCCTACGAGCAGTACTTC. Protein: CASSVPPGTASYEQYF.